Shown below are 2 T cell receptor beta chains from a single sample sequenced in a study of cytomegalovirus exposure and HLA in healthy donors. PCR used 60 Vbeta primers and 13 Jbeta primers. TCRdb's copy holds only in-frame clones and misses some; the assay was immunoSEQ multiplex PCR. The data show approximately 260,000 clones, with around four fifths seen just once and 1.5% to 2% held by the top ten. The sample consisted of PBMCs. Every receptor here comes from a woman aged 40-49 years in good health and CMV-seropositive.

The chain employs TRBV19 and TRBJ1-2; no clear D gene. Per the germline V gene, CDR1 is LNHDA and CDR2 is SQIVND (reference sequence). The CDR3 sequence is 15 residues long. The V end lost 6 bases, the J end lost 4 bases, and 18 bases lay between the germline ends. The CDR3, as DNA: TGTGCCAGTAGCCCTTCTGAGGGCGTCGGCTATGGCTACACCTTC. Translated, it gives CASSPSEGVGYGYTF.

On this clone itself: At one of its ends the junction is not consistent with the germline gene, which may arise from a read error. The CDR3 protein is CSSSSSGEQYF. The CDR3 region has the DNA TGTTCCAGCAGTTCGTCGGGCGAGCAGTACTTC. This rearrangement joins TRBV7-9 to TRBJ2-7; D is ambiguous. There are 11 residues in the CDR3. The germline CDR1 and CDR2 sequences are SEHNR and FQNEAQ (reference sequence).